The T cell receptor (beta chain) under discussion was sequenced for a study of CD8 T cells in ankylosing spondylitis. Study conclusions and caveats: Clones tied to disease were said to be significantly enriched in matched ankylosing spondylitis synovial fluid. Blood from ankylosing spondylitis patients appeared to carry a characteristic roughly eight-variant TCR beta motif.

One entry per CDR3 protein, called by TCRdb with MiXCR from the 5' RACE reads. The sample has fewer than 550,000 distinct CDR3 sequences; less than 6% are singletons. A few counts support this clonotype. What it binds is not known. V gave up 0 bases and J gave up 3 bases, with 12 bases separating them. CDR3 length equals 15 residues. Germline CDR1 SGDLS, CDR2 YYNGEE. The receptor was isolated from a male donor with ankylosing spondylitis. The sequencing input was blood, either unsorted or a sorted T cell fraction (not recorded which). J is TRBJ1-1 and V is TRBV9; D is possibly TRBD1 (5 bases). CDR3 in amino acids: CASSVAGQGYTEAFF. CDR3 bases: TGTGCCAGCAGCGTAGCTGGGCAGGGATACACTGAAGCTTTCTTT.